These 18 T cell receptor beta chains were sequenced from one sample in a study of shared clonotypes between healthy human individuals. Naive CD8 cells lacked CD45RO, underwent positive selection for CCR7 and left out terminally differentiated effector memory CD45RA+ cells. Here immunoSEQ multiplex PCR was the method, and the copy in TCRdb shows in-frame clones only, minus some. The repertoire includes millions of clones, 90% to 95% of them detected once, and 1.5% to 2% sits in the top ten. Source material: naive CD8+ T cells from PBMCs. All receptors derive from a man aged 18 to 30 in good health. Some clones in this sample may be carry-over from other donors' samples.

The CDR3 DNA sequence: TGTGCCAGCAGTTTATCGGGCGGGACAGGGGTAAACGAGCAGTACTTC. The encoded protein is CASSLSGGTGVNEQYF. This chain joins TRBV27 and TRBJ2-7, with 10 bases aligning to TRBD1. Germline-derived CDR1 and CDR2 are MNHEY and SMNVEV (reference sequence). The junction had 7 bases not matched to a gene; V was cut back by 0 bases and J by 5 bases. This CDR3 has 16 amino acids.

This chain connects TRBV10-3 to TRBJ2-7, with D tentatively TRBD1 (5 bases). The V end was cut by 6 bases, the J end by 2 bases, with 20 bases between. The CDR3 sequence is 16 residues long. Germline V gene sequence: CDR1 ENHRY, CDR2 SYGVKD. CDR3 nucleotides: TGTGCCATCAGGAACCCGAAAGGACATCCCACCTACGAGCAGTACTTC. Protein sequence: CAIRNPKGHPTYEQYF.

This chain uses TRBV13 with TRBJ2-7; 7 bases agree with TRBD2. CDR3 length equals 18 residues. Germline CDR1 PRHDT, CDR2 FYEKMQ (reference sequence). Unmatched junction bases numbered 20, after V lost 7 bases and J lost 2 bases. This CDR3 is CASNIRDGSGKVPYEQYF. DNA of the CDR3: TGTGCCAGCAACATCAGAGATGGGAGCGGGAAGGTACCCTACGAGCAGTACTTC.

The chain is built from TRBV28 and TRBJ1-4; no definite D call. The CDR3 sequence is 15 residues long. The V gene's germline CDR1 is MDHEN and CDR2 SYDVKM. Trimming took 6 bases from V and 5 from J, leaving 16 bases between them. For the CDR3, the DNA is TGTGCCAGCAGGGACGGCGGGGATCGGAATGAAAAACTGTTTTTT. Translating gives CASRDGGDRNEKLFF.

The chain carries TRBV7-9 and TRBJ1-4; D may be TRBD1 (5 bases). In germline, CDR1 is SEHNR, CDR2 FQNEAQ (reference sequence). This CDR3 comprises 16 residues. The V and J ends lost 5 bases and 8 bases respectively, with 21 bases between them. CDR3 amino acids: CASSVLSGGGGEKLFF. The CDR3 coding sequence is TGTGCCAGCAGCGTCCTTTCAGGAGGTGGGGGGGAAAAACTGTTTTTT.

The chain has TRBV5-1 and TRBJ2-5; D perhaps matches TRBD2 (5 bases). V was trimmed by 0 bases and J by 2 bases, leaving 5 bases between them. CDR3 size: 13 residues. Germline CDR1 and CDR2: SGHRS and YFSETQ. The CDR3 spells CASSLGLQETQYF. The CDR3 bases are TGCGCCAGCAGCTTGGGACTACAAGAGACCCAGTACTTC. Looking up the rest from reference TRBV5-1 and TRBJ2-5 gives the full variable domain: KAGVTQTPRYLIKTRGQQVTLSCSPISGHRSVSWYQQTPGQGLQFLFEYFSETQRNKGNFPGRFSGRQFSNSRSEMNVSTLELGDSALYLCASSLGLQETQYFGPGTRLLVL.

The chain combines TRBV7-2 with TRBJ2-7; TRBD2 aligns across 9 bases. This CDR3 is built from 14 residues. V trimming: 5 bases; J trimming: 10 bases; junction bases outside the gene matches: 12. Germline V gene lookup returns CDR1 SGHTA and CDR2 FQGNSA. This chain's CDR3 is CASSRNSGRIGQYF. CDR3 nucleotides: TGTGCCAGCAGCAGAAATAGCGGGAGAATTGGACAGTACTTC.

The CDR3 region is CASSRGTGDVLSGYTF. The CDR3, as DNA: TGCGCCAGCAGCCGCGGGACAGGGGATGTTCTCTCTGGCTACACCTTC. The J gene is TRBJ1-2, the V gene TRBV4-3, with 10 positions matching TRBD1. This CDR3 is 16 amino acids long. CDR1 is LGHNA and CDR2 is YSLEER in the germline V gene. Trimming took 4 bases from V and 7 from J; bases not matched to a gene: 12.

The chain uses TRBV19 and TRBJ2-3; a possible D gene is TRBD2 (5 bases). Per the germline V gene, CDR1 is LNHDA and CDR2 is SQIVND (reference sequence). V was clipped by 8 bases and J by 2 bases, with 11 bases between them. There are 13 residues in the CDR3. As DNA, the CDR3 is TGTGCCAGTGGCCAGCGGACCACAGATACGCAGTATTTT. The encoded protein is CASGQRTTDTQYF.

This clone was found once. The chain recombines TRBV6-1 with TRBJ1-5; D is undetermined. CDR1 is MNHNS and CDR2 is SASEGT in the germline V gene. CDR3 size: 16 residues. Deletions cut 2 bases from V and 0 bases from J, with 11 bases between. Here the CDR3 DNA reads TGTGCCAGCAGTGAACGGGCAGCTTATAGCAATCAGCCCCAGCATTTT. This gives the protein CASSERAAYSNQPQHF.

Remarks on this clone: In the same sample, other DNA sequences code for this CDR3. This sequence joins TRBV29-1 and TRBJ2-7, with 8 positions matching TRBD1. The germline V gene encodes CDR1 SQVTM and CDR2 ANQGSEA. V gave up 3 bases and J gave up 2 bases; unmatched junction bases: 3. The CDR3 runs 13 residues. In nucleotides, the CDR3 is TGCAGCGTTGAGACAGGGGCGCCCTACGAGCAGTACTTC. It codes for CSVETGAPYEQYF.

J is TRBJ1-1 and V is TRBV10-3; 9 positions match TRBD1. The CDR3 loop spans 16 amino acids. CDR1 is ENHRY, CDR2 SYGVKD, per germline. V lost 4 bases to trimming and J lost 1 base; unmatched junction nucleotides: 7. CDR3: CAISGRDRAKNTEAFF. The CDR3 DNA is TGTGCCATCAGTGGCCGGGACAGGGCCAAGAACACTGAAGCTTTCTTT.

V usage is TRBV11-2 and J usage is TRBJ2-7; no clear D gene. Germline CDR1 reads SGHAT; CDR2 reads FQNNGV. Trimming pared 4 bases from V and 3 bases from J, leaving 16 bases between. The CDR3 loop spans 15 amino acids. The CDR3 spells CASSSVDLESYEQYF. In DNA, the CDR3 is TGTGCCAGCAGCTCAGTCGATCTAGAGAGCTACGAGCAGTACTTC. Full variable domain (missing parts from reference TRBV11-2 and TRBJ2-7): EAGVAQSPRYKIIEKRQSVAFWCNPISGHATLYWYQQILGQGPKLLIQFQNNGVVDDSQLPKDRFSAERLKGVDSTLKIQPAKLEDSAVYLCASSSVDLESYEQYFGPGTRLTVT.

This rearrangement joins TRBV6-5 to TRBJ2-1; the D call may be TRBD1 or TRBD2 (5 bases each). This CDR3 is 14 amino acids long. The V end was cut by 5 bases, the J end by 5 bases, with 13 bases between. Germline V CDR1 and CDR2: MNHEY, SVGAGI. CDR3 region: CASSRLRDHNEQFF. The DNA of the CDR3 is TGTGCCAGCAGTAGGCTCCGGGACCACAATGAGCAGTTCTTC.

The chain uses TRBV14 and TRBJ1-3, with D perhaps matching TRBD1 (5 bases). V gave up 5 bases and J gave up 5 bases, with 16 bases separating them. Looked up from germline, CDR1 is SGHDN and CDR2 is FVKESK. CDR3 length: 15 residues. For the CDR3, the DNA is TGTGCCAGCAGCGTTGTTAAGGGACCGAGAAACACCATATATTTT. Protein sequence: CASSVVKGPRNTIYF.

This clone was seen once. The gene calls are TRBV6-1 and TRBJ2-5, with D possibly being TRBD1 or TRBD2 (7 bases each). The CDR3 consists of 18 residues. V lost 4 bases to trimming and J lost 2 bases, with 23 bases between them. Germline V gives CDR1 MNHNS, CDR2 SASEGT. As DNA, the CDR3 is TGTGCCAGCAGTGTTTTTATTCAGGGGGAGGGCCTGCAAGAGACCCAGTACTTC. Translation: CASSVFIQGEGLQETQYF.

The CDR3 nucleotides read TGTGCCACCAACGGACTGCCTGGAGAGACCCAGTACTTC. Its protein product is CATNGLPGETQYF. The chain uses TRBV28 and TRBJ2-5; TRBD2 is a possible D gene (5 bases). Germline V lookup: CDR1 MDHEN, CDR2 SYDVKM. This CDR3 comprises 13 residues. Trimming removed 10 bases from V and 4 bases from J, with 16 bases in between.

This sequence joins TRBV7-2 and TRBJ2-1, with 13 bases identical to TRBD2. CDR3 length equals 17 residues. Per the germline V gene, CDR1 is SGHTA and CDR2 is FQGNSA. V dropped 4 bases and J dropped 6; count of bases not matched to a gene: 9. The CDR3 is CASSSWTSGSGFNEQFF. Here the CDR3 DNA reads TGTGCCAGCAGCTCCTGGACTAGCGGGAGCGGGTTCAATGAGCAGTTCTTC.